This T cell receptor (beta chain) derives from a study of cytotoxic CD8 clonotypes in ibrutinib-treated CLL. Assay: immunoSEQ multiplex PCR; the TCRdb copy retains only in-frame clones and omits some. The sample holds approximately 84,000 clones, about 76% seen once. Germline CDR1 reads SGHAT; CDR2 reads FQNNGV. The V gene end was trimmed by 5 bases and the J gene end by 10 bases; junction bases not matched to a gene: 11. This CDR3 has 15 amino acids. The chain uses TRBV11-2 and TRBJ2-1; 10 bases align to TRBD2. The source of this sequence is a human donor with chronic lymphocytic leukemia. Sequences were derived from PBMCs, sampled after 12 months of ibrutinib treatment. CDR3 amino acids: CASSPGRTSGPEQFF. The CDR3 DNA follows: TGTGCCAGCAGCCCTGGGAGGACTAGCGGTCCGGAGCAGTTCTTC.